What follows describes a single TCR beta chain. Its specificity is unknown. This CDR3 has 18 amino acids. In germline, CDR1 is SGDLS, CDR2 YYNGEE. V was clipped by 0 bases and J by 3 bases; unmatched bases: 14. These data come from a study of high-grade serous ovarian cancer treatment subgroups. Tumor samples were taken before definitive surgery or chemotherapy. Produced via immunoSEQ multiplex PCR; TCRdb's table is partial and in-frame only. The sample includes just over 35,000 clones, approximately 80% of them seen just once. Study conclusions and caveats: Different patients shared almost no repertoire; same-patient tumors shared about 0.1 to 0.79.

Sequencing input: tumor tissue. The V call is TRBV9, the J call TRBJ1-2; 7 bases are shared with TRBD1. This TCR derives from a human donor with high-grade serous ovarian cancer. The CDR3 region is CASSVGFEGAATYYGYTF. In nucleotides, the CDR3 is TGTGCCAGCAGCGTAGGTTTTGAGGGGGCCGCAACTTACTATGGCTACACCTTC. Complete variable domain (other parts from reference TRBV9 and TRBJ1-2): DSGVTQTPKHLITATGQRVTLRCSPRSGDLSVYWYQQSLDQGLQFLIQYYNGEERAKGNILERFSAQQFPDLHSELNLSSLELGDSALYFCASSVGFEGAATYYGYTFGSGTRLTVV.